Each of the 28 T cell receptor beta chains below was sequenced from the same sample in a study of shared clonotypes between healthy human individuals. Clones were sequenced by immunoSEQ multiplex PCR, and TCRdb holds only the in-frame ones, with some missing. The sample lists under 200,000 clones, 85% to 95% occurring once. The sequencing sample was made of naive CD4+ T cells sorted from blood. Subset defined: CD45RA+ positively selected. These receptors originate from a woman in her twenties or thirties in good health.

The chain is built from TRBV19 and TRBJ1-5, with TRBD1 as a possible D gene (6 bases). V lost 7 bases and J 5 bases, leaving 21 bases between the germline ends. Germline V lookup: CDR1 LNHDA, CDR2 SQIVND (reference sequence). The CDR3 consists of 16 residues. The CDR3, as DNA: TGTGCCAGTAACTTCAGGGGAAGGGTTCGGGATCAGCCCCAGCATTTT. It specifies CASNFRGRVRDQPQHF.

This chain connects TRBV15 to TRBJ2-7; TRBD1 matches at 8 bases. The germline gives CDR1 LNHNV, CDR2 YYDKDF (reference sequence). This CDR3 is built from 14 residues. V trimming: 4 bases; J trimming: 5 bases; junction bases outside the gene matches: 7. CDR3 coding DNA: TGTGCCACCAGCATTAGCAGGGGGCCGGACGAGCAGTACTTC. It specifies CATSISRGPDEQYF.

The V and J genes are TRBV5-1 and TRBJ1-1, with 7 nucleotides matching TRBD1. This CDR3 spans 15 amino acids. Per the germline V gene, CDR1 is SGHRS and CDR2 is YFSETQ. Trimming at V came to 3 bases and at J to 3 bases, leaving 8 bases not matched to a gene. The CDR3 DNA sequence: TGCGCCAGCAGCTCGAACAGGGGCGGGCACACTGAAGCTTTCTTT. Its translation is CASSSNRGGHTEAFF.

The J gene is TRBJ2-5, the V gene TRBV18; a weak D match, TRBD1 (5 bases). The V gene lost 4 bases and the J gene lost 2 bases, with 14 bases spanning the gap. Germline V gene lookup returns CDR1 KGHSH and CDR2 LQKENI. The CDR3 covers 15 residues. CDR3: CASSRSPQGQETQYF. The CDR3 bases are TGTGCCAGCTCACGCAGCCCCCAGGGTCAAGAGACCCAGTACTTC. Full variable domain (rest looked up from reference TRBV18 and TRBJ2-5): NAGVMQNPRHLVRRRGQEARLRCSPMKGHSHVYWYRQLPEEGLKFMVYLQKENIIDESGMPKERFSAEFPKEGPSILRIQQVVRGDSAAYFCASSRSPQGQETQYFGPGTRLLVL.

The chain combines TRBV19 with TRBJ1-1, with D unresolved. The CDR3 extends over 14 amino acids. The V end was cut by 3 bases, the J end by 3 bases, with 11 bases between. CDR1 is LNHDA and CDR2 is SQIVND in the germline V gene (reference sequence). The CDR3 sequence is CASSIGQRDTEAFF. The CDR3 bases are TGTGCCAGTAGTATCGGTCAGAGGGACACTGAAGCTTTCTTT.

A note on this clone: The sample carries other DNA sequences with the same CDR3. The chain links TRBV28 to TRBJ1-2; D gene unclear. The CDR3 is made up of 11 amino acids. Germline V lookup: CDR1 MDHEN, CDR2 SYDVKM. Trimming shortened V by 2 bases and J by 2 bases, and 0 bases separated the two germline ends. The CDR3 loop reads CASSLNYGYTF. CDR3 DNA: TGTGCCAGCAGTTTAAACTATGGCTACACCTTC.

V gene TRBV4-1 combines with J gene TRBJ2-3; D may correspond to TRBD1 or TRBD2 (5 bases each). This CDR3 contains 16 residues. Germline V CDR1 and CDR2: MGHRA, YSYEKL. V lost 2 bases and J 3 bases, leaving 15 bases between the germline ends. As DNA, the CDR3 is TGCGCCAGCAGCCAAACCGGGACCAAACTGACAGATACGCAGTATTTT. Its protein is CASSQTGTKLTDTQYF.

The V and J genes are TRBV27 and TRBJ1-4; D possibly corresponds to TRBD1 (5 bases). V dropped 4 bases and J dropped 7 bases, with 19 bases sitting between them. CDR1 and CDR2 (germline): MNHEY, SMNVEV (reference sequence). The CDR3 spans 16 residues. The CDR3 spells CASSSEILGGGEKLFF. In DNA form, the CDR3 reads TGTGCCAGCAGTTCTGAAATACTCGGGGGGGGTGAAAAACTGTTTTTT.

J is TRBJ2-3 and V is TRBV19, with 15 bases fitting TRBD2. Germline V gene sequence: CDR1 LNHDA, CDR2 SQIVND (reference sequence). Trimming at V came to 4 bases and at J to 3 bases, leaving 5 bases not matched to a gene. This CDR3 comprises 17 residues. CDR3 DNA sequence: TGTGCCAGTAGTAGAGGACTAGCGGGAGGGCCGACAGATACGCAGTATTTT. This codes for CASSRGLAGGPTDTQYF.

The rearrangement uses TRBV5-1 and TRBJ2-1; D is perhaps TRBD2 (6 bases). V was cut by 7 bases and J by 1 base, with 15 bases left in between. Looked up from germline, CDR1 is SGHRS and CDR2 is YFSETQ. This CDR3 region has 15 residues. The CDR3 here is CASRTGEASYNEQFF. For the CDR3, the DNA is TGCGCCAGCCGAACGGGGGAGGCATCCTACAATGAGCAGTTCTTC.

The chain has TRBV18 and TRBJ1-5; possible D gene TRBD1, 6 bases. CDR1 and CDR2 (germline): KGHSH, LQKENI. The CDR3 consists of 15 residues. Trimming pared 3 bases from V and 7 bases from J, leaving 16 bases between. Written as DNA, the CDR3 is TGTGCCAGCTCACCTAGCCCAGGGGAAAGGCAGCCCCAGCATTTT. This encodes CASSPSPGERQPQHF.

The chain recombines TRBV27 with TRBJ1-2; possible D gene TRBD1, 5 bases. V shed 6 bases and J shed 2 bases, with 7 bases lying between them. Looked up from germline, CDR1 is MNHEY and CDR2 is SMNVEV (reference sequence). CDR3 size: 12 residues. CDR3 sequence reads: CASRTANYGYTF. CDR3 in DNA: TGTGCCAGCAGGACAGCCAACTATGGCTACACCTTC.

The chain recombines TRBV28 with TRBJ2-1, with TRBD2 matching over 7 bases. V gave up 8 bases and J gave up 7 bases; unmatched junction bases: 11. This CDR3 is 14 amino acids long. Germline values: CDR1 MDHEN, CDR2 SYDVKM. The CDR3 sequence: CASAKRGFRNEQFF. CDR3 DNA sequence: TGTGCCAGCGCAAAGCGGGGATTTCGGAATGAGCAGTTCTTC.

The V call is TRBV10-3, the J call TRBJ1-5; D is uncertain. The CDR3 contains 14 residues. Germline CDR1 ENHRY, CDR2 SYGVKD. V was cut by 4 bases and J by 3 bases, with 10 bases left in between. The CDR3 protein is CAISASLSNQPQHF. For the CDR3, the DNA is TGTGCCATCAGTGCGTCTTTGTCCAATCAGCCCCAGCATTTT.

The rearrangement links TRBV2 to TRBJ2-2; D might be TRBD1 (6 bases). Germline assignment: CDR1 SNHLY and CDR2 FYNNEI. The CDR3 totals 13 residues. V lost 5 bases, J lost 6 bases, and 10 bases lay in between. The CDR3 DNA reads as TGTGCCAGCAGTCAAACAGGGTCCGGGGAGCTGTTTTTT. It yields the protein CASSQTGSGELFF.

J is TRBJ2-7 and V is TRBV5-1; 8 bases align to TRBD1. The CDR3 has 14 amino acids. Trimming cost V 4 bases and J 3 bases; bases outside gene matches: 6. From germline, CDR1 is SGHRS and CDR2 YFSETQ. The CDR3 loop reads CASSAGQGYYEQYF. CDR3 nucleotide sequence: TGCGCCAGCAGCGCCGGACAGGGATACTACGAGCAGTACTTC.

This rearrangement joins TRBV13 to TRBJ2-1; D might be TRBD2 (6 bases). Between the trimmed V and J ends, which lost 1 base and 3 bases, there was a span of 16 bases. The CDR3 covers 17 residues. Germline-derived CDR1 and CDR2 are PRHDT and FYEKMQ (reference sequence). The CDR3 region has the DNA TGTGCCAGCAGCTTAGAGGCGGGAAAGCTTCTCTACAATGAGCAGTTCTTC. It codes for CASSLEAGKLLYNEQFF.

CDR3 in amino acids: CASSMRPGDGDQYF. CDR3 in DNA: TGTGCCAGTAGTATGCGACCCGGCGATGGGGACCAGTACTTC. The chain carries TRBV19 and TRBJ2-5; D is uncertain. The CDR3 has 14 amino acids. Germline V gene sequence: CDR1 LNHDA, CDR2 SQIVND (reference sequence). The germline V and J ends were trimmed by 3 bases and 10 bases, with 18 bases remaining between them.

On this clone: A read error may produce the germline difference seen at one junction end. Other DNA sequences of this sample code for an identical CDR3. This sequence joins TRBV18 and TRBJ2-7, with a possible D match to TRBD2 (5 bases). The CDR3 length is 19 residues. CDR1 and CDR2 (germline): KGHSH, LQKENI. CDR3 sequence (DNA): TGTGCCAGCTCACCACCGGTGTTAACTAGGAGCGCGGCCCCCTACGAGCAATACTTC. Protein: CASSPPVLTRSAAPYEQYF. The full variable domain, in which reference TRBV18 and TRBJ2-7 provide the parts outside the CDR3, is NAGVMQNPRHLVRRRGQEARLRCSPMKGHSHVYWYRQLPEEGLKFMVYLQKENIIDESGMPKERFSAEFPKEGPSILRIQQVVRGDSAAYFCASSPPVLTRSAAPYEQYFGPGTRLTVT.

The gene calls are TRBV7-8 and TRBJ1-5; 7 nucleotides match TRBD1. CDR1 SGHVS and CDR2 FQNEAQ come from the germline V gene. The J segment lost 4 bases and the V segment lost 0 bases, leaving 6 bases of the junction unmatched. The CDR3 spans 16 residues. CDR3 sequence (DNA): TGTGCCAGCAGCTTAGCGTACACAGGGGAAAATCAGCCCCAGCATTTT. This translates into CASSLAYTGENQPQHF.

The chain links TRBV5-1 to TRBJ1-1; D remains ambiguous. Trimming took off 5 bases at V and 8 bases at J, with 13 bases between the two ends. The CDR3 length is 12 residues. Germline V gene sequence: CDR1 SGHRS, CDR2 YFSETQ. CDR3 coding DNA: TGCGCCAGCAGTAAGAACCAGGAGGAAGCTTTCTTT. This codes for CASSKNQEEAFF.

The chain combines TRBV19 with TRBJ2-5, with D maybe TRBD1 (5 bases). The J call may be wrong; the DNA end is better matched by TRBJ2-7. Germline V gene data show CDR1 as LNHDA and CDR2 as SQIVND (reference sequence). The CDR3 is made up of 17 amino acids. The DNA of the CDR3 is TGTGCCAGTGCAAAAAAGACAGCTTCAATAATCTCCTACGAGCAGTACTTC. Its translation: CASAKKTASIISYEQYF.

The J gene is TRBJ1-5, the V gene TRBV19; no definite D call. CDR1 and CDR2 from the germline V gene are LNHDA and SQIVND (reference sequence). The CDR3 runs 13 residues. V gave up 7 bases and J gave up 7 bases, with 14 bases separating them. In nucleotides, the CDR3 is TGTGCCAGTACCAGGTTGGTAGGGCAGCCCCAGCATTTT. Encoded protein: CASTRLVGQPQHF.

Here the CDR3 reads CASSLGSNYEQYF. The CDR3 region has the DNA TGCGCCAGCAGCTTGGGTTCTAACTACGAGCAGTACTTC. The chain uses TRBV5-1 and TRBJ2-5, with D unresolved. The closer fit of TRBJ2-7 to the DNA end suggests the J call may be wrong. CDR1 and CDR2 from the germline V gene are SGHRS and YFSETQ. The CDR3 sequence is 13 residues long.

This clone occurred a few times. The chain joins TRBV10-3 to TRBJ2-7; 7 bases align to TRBD1. Germline lookup yields CDR1 ENHRY and CDR2 SYGVKD. After removal of 6 bases from V and 2 bases from J, the junction contained 4 bases not matched to a gene. The CDR3 is made up of 13 amino acids. The CDR3 protein is CAISQGETYEQYF. CDR3 DNA sequence: TGTGCCATCAGCCAGGGGGAGACCTACGAGCAGTACTTC.

The chain carries TRBV6-5 and TRBJ1-5; weak D call: TRBD1 (6 bases). The CDR3 has 16 residues. Trimming pared 0 bases from V and 2 bases from J, leaving 11 bases between. The germline CDR1 and CDR2 sequences are MNHEY and SVGAGI. The CDR3 nucleotides read TGTGCCAGCAGTTACTCTAACAGGGATGGCAATCAGCCCCAGCATTTT. It codes for CASSYSNRDGNQPQHF.

V is TRBV28 and J is TRBJ2-5; 10 bases line up with TRBD2. The tail of the sequence fits TRBJ2-7 better, so the J call may be wrong. Per the germline V gene, CDR1 is MDHEN and CDR2 is SYDVKM. CDR3 length: 16 residues. The CDR3: CASSLGSGRVEYEQYF. CDR3 in DNA: TGTGCCAGCAGTTTGGGAAGCGGGAGGGTAGAATACGAGCAGTACTTC.

The rearrangement links TRBV9 to TRBJ1-2, with D possibly TRBD1 on 6 matching bases. Between the trimmed V and J ends, which lost 0 bases and 5 bases, there was a span of 14 bases. The CDR3 runs to 15 residues. CDR1 and CDR2 from the germline V gene are SGDLS and YYNGEE. This chain's CDR3 is CASSVGGSQGYGYTF. The CDR3 region has the DNA TGTGCCAGCAGCGTAGGGGGCTCCCAGGGGTATGGCTACACCTTC. The full variable domain, its missing parts supplied by reference TRBV9 and TRBJ1-2, is DSGVTQTPKHLITATGQRVTLRCSPRSGDLSVYWYQQSLDQGLQFLIQYYNGEERAKGNILERFSAQQFPDLHSELNLSSLELGDSALYFCASSVGGSQGYGYTFGSGTRLTVV.